One and the same sample provided the 19 T cell receptor beta chains below, sequenced in a study of shared T cell receptors in the human thymus. The protocol was immunoSEQ multiplex PCR, while the TCRdb copy is restricted to in-frame clones and leaves out a portion. The sample consists of over 450,000 clones, roughly 74% of them appearing once. These data were likewise used in another study, on human thymus T cells.

The sequencing sample was made of thymocytes. These TCRs come from a boy younger than two with a congenital heart defect.

V gene TRBV9 combines with J gene TRBJ2-1, with no clear D. Trimming shortened V by 4 bases and J by 4 bases, and 9 bases separated the two germline ends. The germline gives CDR1 SGDLS, CDR2 YYNGEE. The CDR3 totals 13 residues. In nucleotides, the CDR3 is TGTGCCAGCAGCCCGCTGGCTTACAATGAGCAGTTCTTC. Translating gives CASSPLAYNEQFF. Combining the CDR3 with reference TRBV9 and TRBJ2-1 gives the whole variable domain DSGVTQTPKHLITATGQRVTLRCSPRSGDLSVYWYQQSLDQGLQFLIQYYNGEERAKGNILERFSAQQFPDLHSELNLSSLELGDSALYFCASSPLAYNEQFFGPGTRLTVL.

The rearrangement uses TRBV10-2 and TRBJ2-7, with 12 bases lining up with TRBD2. The CDR3 runs 16 residues. Germline V gene sequence: CDR1 WSHSY, CDR2 SAAADI. Trimming took 6 bases from V and 3 from J; bases not matched to a gene: 9. The CDR3 region has the DNA TGCGCCAGCAGAGAGCCGGGACTAGCGGGTATCTACGAGCAGTACTTC. Its translation is CASREPGLAGIYEQYF.

V and J are TRBV28 and TRBJ1-5; D not certain. V was shortened by 7 bases and J by 7 bases, with 14 bases between the two germline ends. There are 13 residues in the CDR3. Looked up from germline, CDR1 is MDHEN and CDR2 is SYDVKM. CDR3 sequence: CASTSRERQPQHF. The CDR3, as DNA: TGTGCCAGCACCTCCCGTGAGCGACAGCCCCAGCATTTT.

The chain couples TRBV7-8 to TRBJ2-2, with 8 bases that match TRBD1. Germline CDR1 is SGHVS and CDR2 is FQNEAQ. This CDR3 comprises 16 residues. V trimming: 5 bases; J trimming: 0 bases; junction bases outside the gene matches: 5. This CDR3 reads CASSRRGPANTGELFF. CDR3 coding DNA: TGTGCCAGCAGCCGCAGGGGGCCCGCGAACACCGGGGAGCTGTTTTTT.

The chain uses TRBV13 and TRBJ2-7; TRBD2 agrees at 10 bases. The CDR3 totals 17 residues. CDR1 PRHDT and CDR2 FYEKMQ come from the germline V gene (reference sequence). Losses at the gene ends were 8 bases for V and 0 bases for J; bases not matched to a gene: 13. The CDR3 sequence is CASVSAAASGGSYEQYF. The DNA for the CDR3 is TGTGCCAGCGTTTCAGCAGCTGCTAGCGGGGGCTCCTACGAGCAGTACTTC.

A few counts support this clone. The chain carries TRBV30 and TRBJ2-1, with D tentatively TRBD1 (6 bases). V gave up 8 bases and J gave up 5 bases, with 16 bases separating them. Germline V gene sequence: CDR1 GTSNPN, CDR2 SVGIG (reference sequence). The CDR3 extends over 13 amino acids. Here the CDR3 DNA reads TGTGCCGGCCCAGGGACAACTCACAATGAGCAGTTCTTC. This codes for CAGPGTTHNEQFF.

The chain employs TRBV27 and TRBJ2-3, with 8 positions matching TRBD2. The CDR3 totals 18 residues. Looked up from germline, CDR1 is MNHEY and CDR2 is SMNVEV (reference sequence). J gave up 3 bases and V 3 bases, and 14 bases lay outside the gene matches. CDR3 region: CASSFSPGLVRTTDTQYF. The DNA for the CDR3 is TGTGCCAGCAGTTTCTCCCCGGGACTAGTAAGGACGACAGATACGCAGTATTTT.

This clone has more than one count but fewer than ten. The gene calls are TRBV4-3 and TRBJ2-1; 15 nucleotides align to TRBD2. CDR1 is LGHNA and CDR2 is YSLEER in the germline V gene. With 0 bases clipped from V and 2 bases from J, the junction kept 14 bases outside the gene matches. CDR3 length: 22 amino acids. CDR3 DNA: TGCGCCAGCAGCCAAGATAAGGAGGAGGGGACTAGCGGGAGGCTCCCCTACAATGAGCAGTTCTTC. This encodes CASSQDKEEGTSGRLPYNEQFF.

The chain has TRBV19 and TRBJ2-2; D is perhaps TRBD2 (6 bases). The germline V gene has CDR1 LNHDA and CDR2 SQIVND (reference sequence). V lost 7 bases, J lost 3 bases, and 15 bases lay in between. CDR3 length: 15 amino acids. CDR3 sequence reads: CASTQPGVDTGELFF. CDR3 nucleotides: TGTGCCAGTACCCAACCGGGAGTGGACACCGGGGAGCTGTTTTTT.

This clone was recorded a few times. The chain uses TRBV11-2 and TRBJ1-5; D is unresolved. The length of the CDR3 is 12 residues. The germline V gene has CDR1 SGHAT and CDR2 FQNNGV. V was trimmed by 4 bases and J by 7 bases, leaving 8 bases between them. Here the CDR3 DNA reads TGTGCCAGCAGCTCCGCGCGGCAGCCCCAGCATTTT. Its protein is CASSSARQPQHF. Together with reference TRBV11-2 and TRBJ1-5, the CDR3 gives the full variable domain: EAGVAQSPRYKIIEKRQSVAFWCNPISGHATLYWYQQILGQGPKLLIQFQNNGVVDDSQLPKDRFSAERLKGVDSTLKIQPAKLEDSAVYLCASSSARQPQHFGDGTRLSIL.

V and J are TRBV4-3 and TRBJ2-1; 10 nucleotides match TRBD2. V lost 1 base and J lost 8; bases outside the gene matches: 20. The CDR3 loop spans 20 amino acids. The germline CDR1 and CDR2 sequences are LGHNA and YSLEER. This CDR3 is CASSQVDHAGLAGGGDEQFF. CDR3 in DNA: TGCGCCAGCAGCCAAGTTGACCACGCTGGGTTAGCGGGAGGAGGCGATGAGCAGTTCTTC.

The V and J genes are TRBV9 and TRBJ1-1, with D possibly TRBD1 on 5 matching bases. Germline V gene data show CDR1 as SGDLS and CDR2 as YYNGEE. Trimming pared 5 bases from V and 6 bases from J, leaving 8 bases between. The CDR3 totals 11 residues. CDR3 nucleotides: TGTGCCAGCAGGGGGGAGGCTGAAGCTTTCTTT. It specifies CASRGEAEAFF.

The chain uses TRBV5-1 and TRBJ2-3; TRBD1 matches 8 bases. The junction had 12 bases not matched to a gene; V was cut back by 4 bases and J by 14 bases. The CDR3 consists of 13 residues. CDR1 is SGHRS and CDR2 is YFSETQ in the germline V gene. CDR3 amino acids: CASSTPTGGRWYF. Written as DNA, the CDR3 is TGCGCCAGCAGCACACCCACAGGGGGAAGATGGTATTTT.

This chain joins TRBV11-2 and TRBJ2-7; 8 bases fit TRBD2. The CDR3 consists of 14 residues. Germline-derived CDR1 and CDR2 are SGHAT and FQNNGV. The J segment lost 3 bases and the V segment lost 5 bases, leaving 6 bases of the junction unmatched. CDR3 sequence (DNA): TGTGCCAGCAGCCGAGCGGGAGAGGGCTACGAGCAGTACTTC. Protein: CASSRAGEGYEQYF.

The V and J genes are TRBV27 and TRBJ2-7, with a possible D match to TRBD1 (6 bases). The CDR3 totals 17 residues. CDR1 and CDR2 from the germline V gene are MNHEY and SMNVEV (reference sequence). V lost 0 bases, J lost 0 bases, and 15 bases lay in between. CDR3: CASSLSKKDSDSYEQYF. Written as DNA, the CDR3 is TGTGCCAGCAGTTTATCGAAAAAGGACAGTGACTCCTACGAGCAGTACTTC.

The chain uses TRBV27 and TRBJ2-3; TRBD1 matches 12 bases. Germline V lookup: CDR1 MNHEY, CDR2 SMNVEV (reference sequence). The CDR3 has 17 amino acids. V shed 4 bases, J shed 4 bases, and the junction held 9 bases outside the gene matches. CDR3 bases: TGTGCCAGCAGTTCCAAAGGGACAGGGGGCGCCGCAGATACGCAGTATTTT. This sequence encodes CASSSKGTGGAADTQYF.

The chain is built from TRBV6-6 and TRBJ2-3; no clear D. Between the trimmed V and J ends, which lost 6 bases and 8 bases, there was a span of 12 bases. Looked up from germline, CDR1 is MNHNY and CDR2 is SVGAGI (reference sequence). This CDR3 has 12 residues. As DNA, the CDR3 is TGTGCCAGCAGACACCCGCCTCGTACGCAGTATTTT. Amino acid sequence: CASRHPPRTQYF.

A single count supports this clone. This chain joins TRBV5-8 and TRBJ2-7; TRBD2 matches at 7 bases. The germline CDR1 and CDR2 sequences are SGHTS and YDEGEE. The CDR3 sequence is 14 residues long. V lost 1 base to trimming and J lost 5 bases; unmatched junction nucleotides: 6. The CDR3 is CASSLFRGSNEQYF. For the CDR3, the DNA is TGTGCCAGCAGCTTGTTTCGCGGGAGTAACGAGCAGTACTTC.

This sequence joins TRBV5-1 and TRBJ2-7; D is perhaps TRBD1 (5 bases). V lost 4 bases and J 3 bases, leaving 11 bases between the germline ends. CDR3 length: 13 residues. Germline V gives CDR1 SGHRS, CDR2 YFSETQ. The CDR3 region has the DNA TGCGCCAGCAGCCTAGGACACAACTACGAGCAGTACTTC. It codes for CASSLGHNYEQYF.